The present T cell receptor beta chain was sequenced within a study of blood T cell repertoires in COVID-19 (dated by TCRdb to 2020 to 2021). With regard to the full study: The collaborator samples originated in the United States, Italy and Spain and spanned the acute and convalescent phases of COVID-19. The prospective study material was composed of cDNA or gDNA derived from T cells, B-cell-depleted T cells, or PBMCs. Deeply sampled blood TCRbeta repertoires from subjects exposed to, actively infected with, or recovered from COVID-19 were included in the dataset. The repertoires were made available in a free public database intended to serve as a resource for research on the immune response to SARS-CoV-2. Samples were obtained from the ongoing ImmuneRACE study (first 160 participants) and from roughly 1,300 subjects provided by 6 global collaborators. Sample metadata almost always included a de-identified subject ID, COVID-19 status, age in years and sex. Where available, HLA class I and class II types were obtained from metadata supplied by the sample provider rather than from assay-based typing. The research as a whole found: Clinical and demographic metadata were provided uncurated, with the amount varying by source and participant.

Taken from the germline V gene, the CDR1 and CDR2 loops are SGHRS and YFSETQ. Counted from cysteine to phenylalanine, this CDR3 has 13 amino acids. Only CDR3 DNA remains: 39 bases, in frame from the first base. Trimmed from V: 3 bases; trimmed from J: 10 bases; junction bases lacking a gene match: 3. The immunoSEQ Assay, a bias-controlled multiplex PCR, was used to amplify TCRbeta CDR3 regions from genomic DNA. From the authors' description of their analysis: The number of nucleated cells in each sample was estimated by amplification of reference gene primers within the assay. To quantify the absolute abundance of each unique TCRbeta CDR3 rearrangement, sequence reads were collapsed and filtered. For each sample, productive Simpson clonality was calculated as the square root of Simpson's diversity index over productive rearrangements. Sourced from immuneACCESS, this table was stored by TCRdb with only in-frame sequences that have V and J called. A share of the clones is absent; for the studies checked, an unresolved V gene accounts for under half, and the remainder has no known explanation. The V and J calls and the clone size are those of that table, but D and trimming were determined from the DNA. The sample table holds approximately 170,000 clones, of which roughly 84% were seen once. About a tenth of the sample rests with the top ten.

Each collaborating institution followed its own protocols to collect whole blood in K2EDTA tubes. Collaborator samples were shipped for TCRbeta analysis as frozen whole blood, isolated PBMCs, or DNA extracted from either sample type. This clone was recorded only once. Its antigen is still unknown. No base-level quality is on record; no much larger clone is a single base apart. The origin of this receptor is a man between 65 and 80 years old with active or convalescent COVID-19. The source material was peripheral blood. The V and J genes are TRBV5-1 and TRBJ1-6; TRBD1 lines up with 8 middle nucleotides. CDR3 region: CASSSDRASPLHF. The DNA reads TGCGCCAGCAGCTCGGACAGGGCCTCACCCCTCCACTTT.